The sequence of this TCR beta chain was determined in a study of blood T cell repertoires in COVID-19 (dated by TCRdb to the early 2020s). Study-wide context: Collaborator samples came from the United States, Italy and Spain and covered acute and convalescent phases of COVID-19. The prospective study material was composed of cDNA or gDNA derived from T cells, B-cell-depleted T cells, or PBMCs. Deeply sampled blood TCRbeta repertoires from subjects exposed to, actively infected with, or recovered from COVID-19 were included in the dataset. The repertoires were released in a freely available public database meant as a resource for research on the immune response to SARS-CoV-2. Samples came from the ongoing ImmuneRACE study (first 160 participants) plus 1,254 subjects from 6 global collaborators. Nearly every sample came with metadata listing a de-identified subject ID, COVID-19 status, age in years and sex. Where available, HLA class I and class II types were taken from metadata supplied by the sample provider and were not determined by assay-based typing.

CDR1 and CDR2, per the germline V gene, are KGHSH and LQKENI. Unmatched junction bases come to 5, with V trimmed by 3 bases and J by 6 bases. From the cysteine through the phenylalanine, the CDR3 covers 13 amino acids. Only the CDR3 DNA is retained, 39 bases long and in frame from the first base. One collaborating source in Seattle enrolled patients during active infection and followed them longitudinally through the course of disease. Whole blood was collected in K2EDTA tubes by collaborating institutions according to the institutions' own protocols. For TCRbeta analysis, collaborators shipped samples in one of three forms: frozen whole blood, isolated PBMCs, or DNA extracted from either of those sample types. TCRbeta CDR3 regions were amplified from genomic DNA by means of the immunoSEQ Assay, a bias-controlled multiplex PCR. Processing in the source paper ran as follows. The number of nucleated cells in each sample was estimated by amplification of reference gene primers within the assay. Sequence reads were collapsed and filtered to measure the absolute abundance of every unique TCRbeta CDR3 rearrangement. For each sample, productive Simpson clonality was calculated as the square root of Simpson's diversity index over productive rearrangements. Imported from immuneACCESS, the table was reduced by TCRdb to in-frame sequences with V and J called. These copies leave out some clones; in studies compared against another copy, an unresolved V gene accounts for under half, and the cause of the remainder is not known. The V and J calls and the clone size are those of that table, but D and trimming were determined from the DNA. This sample gives over 100,000 clones in total; around nine tenths of them show up just once. The ten largest make up 10% to 12% of the sample.

The investigation overall reported the following: Clinical and demographic metadata were provided uncurated, with the amount varying by source and participant.

This clone turned up a few times. No cognate antigen has been identified for it. Base qualities were left out, and no much larger clone turns up one base away. The chain is assembled from TRBV18 and TRBJ2-7; 7 central nucleotides agree with TRBD1. Sequenced: peripheral blood. This TCR was recovered from a woman in her seventies with COVID-19, enrolled during active disease. In nucleotide form, the sequence is TGTGCCAGCTCACCGCCGACAGGGCTCGAGCAGTACTTC. Its amino acids are CASSPPTGLEQYF.